The rows below give T cell receptor beta chains drawn from one sample of a study of cytomegalovirus exposure and HLA in healthy donors. Sequencing used immunoSEQ multiplex PCR; TCRdb keeps in-frame clones, though not all of them. The sample shows under 200,000 clones, 75% to 90% of them seen only once. Material: PBMCs. The receptors here all came from a human donor in good health. Each CDR3 is given with its conserved first and last residue. Each record gives: V gene, clone size, D gene, J gene, CDR3 DNA, CDR3 protein. A D gene is named only where the DNA matches it firmly. Clone size is stated in some rows and not others, as once, few, many or a class when expanded.

V: TRBV5-4; size: few; D: TRBD1; J: TRBJ1-4; DNA: TGTGCCAGCAGCTTGGACGTAGGGACAGGGGGCCCGGTTAATGAAAAACTGTTTTTT; CDR3: CASSLDVGTGGPVNEKLFF
V: TRBV27; size: .; D: TRBD2; J: TRBJ2-3; DNA: TGTGCCAGCAGTTTAGATGGGACTAGCGGGCCCTACCGCGATACGCAGTATTTT; CDR3: CASSLDGTSGPYRDTQYF
V: TRBV7-9; size: few; D: TRBD1; J: TRBJ1-5; DNA: TGTGCCAGCAGCTTAGATGGCGGTTCAGGGGGTCGTCAGCCCCAGCATTTT; CDR3: CASSLDGGSGGRQPQHF
V: TRBV21-1; size: .; D: .; J: TRBJ2-2; DNA: TGTGCCAGCAGCCCCCTACTCGGCTCGGGGTCGGGGGGGGGCCGCAACACCGGGGAGCTGTTTTTT; CDR3: CASSPLLGSGSGGGRNTGELFF
V: TRBV27; size: few; D: .; J: TRBJ1-1; DNA: TGTGCCAGCAGTTTCCTTGGACAGAACACTGAAGCTTTCTTT; CDR3: CASSFLGQNTEAFF
V: TRBV10-2; size: .; D: TRBD2; J: TRBJ2-3; DNA: TGCGCCAGCAGTACTAGCGGGGTCGGAGATACGCAGTATTTT; CDR3: CASSTSGVGDTQYF
V: TRBV27; size: .; D: .; J: TRBJ1-2; DNA: TGTGCCAGCAGTGGGGGGATCAATGGCTACACCTTC; CDR3: CASSGGINGYTF
V: TRBV29-1; size: .; D: .; J: TRBJ2-5; DNA: TGCAGCGTTGAAGGTACAGGGTGGGAAGAGACCCAGTACTTC; CDR3: CSVEGTGWEETQYF
V: TRBV27; size: .; D: TRBD1; J: TRBJ1-2; DNA: TGTGCCAGCAGTGGACAGGGGGCTCGTGGCTACACCTTC; CDR3: CASSGQGARGYTF
V: TRBV27; size: .; D: .; J: TRBJ2-2; DNA: TGTGCCAGCACCATAAGAGCGAACACCGGGGAGCTGTTTTTT; CDR3: CASTIRANTGELFF
V: TRBV15; size: .; D: .; J: TRBJ2-5; DNA: TGTGCCACCAGCAGAGAGGCGGCCGGGACCCAGTACTTC; CDR3: CATSREAAGTQYF
V: TRBV7-2; size: .; D: .; J: TRBJ2-3; DNA: TGTGCCAGCAGCTTACCTCGTGGCGGGGCTAGCACAGATACGCAGTATTTT; CDR3: CASSLPRGGASTDTQYF
V: TRBV5-6; size: .; D: .; J: TRBJ2-1; DNA: TGTGCCAGCATGATAGGGGATCTGGACAATGAGCAGTTCTTC; CDR3: CASMIGDLDNEQFF
V: TRBV4-3; size: .; D: TRBD2; J: TRBJ2-3; DNA: TGCGCCAGCAGCCAAGATCGACTAGCGGGGGGTCCTTCTAGCACAGATACGCAGTATTTT; CDR3: CASSQDRLAGGPSSTDTQYF
V: TRBV19; size: .; D: .; J: TRBJ1-4; DNA: TGTGCCAGTAGTACCCTCCTAGCAGCAACTAATGAAAAACTGTTTTTT; CDR3: CASSTLLAATNEKLFF
V: TRBV7-6; size: .; D: .; J: TRBJ1-5; DNA: TGTGCCAGCAGCGCAGGGGTCGGGAGCAATCAGCCCCAGCATTTT; CDR3: CASSAGVGSNQPQHF
V: TRBV11-3; size: few; D: .; J: TRBJ2-3; DNA: TGTGCCAGCAGCTCCGCGATAGATACGCAGTATTTT; CDR3: CASSSAIDTQYF
V: TRBV7-3; size: .; D: TRBD2; J: TRBJ2-3; DNA: TGTGCCAGCAGCCCAAGACTAGCGGGGGGAACTAGCACAGATACGCAGTATTTT; CDR3: CASSPRLAGGTSTDTQYF
V: TRBV4-1; size: few; D: TRBD1; J: TRBJ1-6; DNA: TGCGCCAGCAGCCGAACACAGGGGGCAGGGTCACCCCTCCACTTT; CDR3: CASSRTQGAGSPLHF
V: TRBV5-1; size: .; D: .; J: TRBJ1-1; DNA: TGCGCCAGCAGCTCCCGACAGGACACTGAAGCTTTCTTT; CDR3: CASSSRQDTEAFF
V: TRBV6-1; size: .; D: .; J: TRBJ1-2; DNA: TGTGCCAGCAGTGAGAATAATGGACAGCCGCTCTATGGCTACACCTTC; CDR3: CASSENNGQPLYGYTF
V: TRBV5-4; size: .; D: TRBD1; J: TRBJ1-2; DNA: TGTGCCAGCAGCTCAATGACAGGGGCGCCAAACTATGGCTACACCTTC; CDR3: CASSSMTGAPNYGYTF
V: TRBV7-2; size: .; D: .; J: TRBJ2-2; DNA: TGTGCCTCCGAGGCAGGGTTTAACACCGGGGAGCTGTTTTTT; CDR3: CASEAGFNTGELFF
V: TRBV7-2; size: .; D: TRBD1; J: TRBJ1-4; DNA: TGTGCCAGCAGCTTAGACAGGGGTATTGAAAAACTGTTTTTT; CDR3: CASSLDRGIEKLFF
V: TRBV9; size: once; D: TRBD2; J: TRBJ2-1; DNA: TGTGCCAGCAGCCCGGGGAGAACTAGCGGGGGGGCCTTCAATGAGCAGTTCTTC; CDR3: CASSPGRTSGGAFNEQFF
V: TRBV6-1; size: .; D: .; J: TRBJ2-3; DNA: TGTGCCAGCATCATCGGACAGGGAGGGAGAGATACGCAGTATTTT; CDR3: CASIIGQGGRDTQYF
V: TRBV18; size: .; D: TRBD1; J: TRBJ2-7; DNA: TGTGCCAGCTCACAAACCGGGACAGGGAACTACGAGCAGTACTTC; CDR3: CASSQTGTGNYEQYF
V: TRBV4-1; size: .; D: TRBD1; J: TRBJ1-2; DNA: TGCGCCAGCAGCCAAGGGACAGGGGGCAGCTATGGCTACACCTTC; CDR3: CASSQGTGGSYGYTF
V: TRBV27; size: .; D: .; J: TRBJ1-2; DNA: TGTGCCAGCAGTGACCTTAGGGGGGGCATGTGGAGTAGCTATGGCTACACCTTC; CDR3: CASSDLRGGMWSSYGYTF
V: TRBV7-9; size: .; D: TRBD1; J: TRBJ2-7; DNA: TGTGCCAGCAGCAACCGGGACAGGGAAAACGAGCAGTACTTC; CDR3: CASSNRDRENEQYF
V: TRBV4-1; size: .; D: TRBD2; J: TRBJ2-7; DNA: TGCGCCAGCAGCCAAAGGACGGCGGGGGGCAAATACGAGCAGTACTTC; CDR3: CASSQRTAGGKYEQYF
V: TRBV2; size: .; D: TRBD2; J: TRBJ2-1; DNA: TGTGCCGTGAGGACTAGCGGGGGGTACAATGAGCAGTTCTTC; CDR3: CAVRTSGGYNEQFF
V: TRBV9; size: .; D: TRBD1; J: TRBJ1-1; DNA: TGTGCCAGCAGCGTAGGGGACAGAATGAACACTGAAGCTTTCTTT; CDR3: CASSVGDRMNTEAFF
V: TRBV4-3; size: .; D: .; J: TRBJ2-1; DNA: TGCGCCAGCAGCGCACTACAGGGCCCCTACAATGAGCAGTTCTTC; CDR3: CASSALQGPYNEQFF
V: TRBV12-5; size: .; D: .; J: TRBJ2-3; DNA: TGTGCTAGTGGTTCGTACAGGGTTGCTAGCACAGATACGCAGTATTTT; CDR3: CASGSYRVASTDTQYF
V: TRBV4-1; size: .; D: .; J: TRBJ1-1; DNA: TGCGCCAGCAGCCAAGATGTCCGTTCGATTTGGGGCATGAACACTGAAGCTTTCTTT; CDR3: CASSQDVRSIWGMNTEAFF
V: TRBV29-1; size: .; D: .; J: TRBJ2-2; DNA: TGCAGCGTTGAACAGAACACCGGGGAGCTGTTTTTT; CDR3: CSVEQNTGELFF
V: TRBV27; size: .; D: TRBD2; J: TRBJ2-7; DNA: TGTGCCAGCAGACTGTCCGGGGCGGGGGGTCACTACGAGCAGTACTTC; CDR3: CASRLSGAGGHYEQYF
V: TRBV2; size: once; D: .; J: TRBJ2-7; DNA: TGTGCCAGCAGAGGGGTAGAGCAGTACTTC; CDR3: CASRGVEQYF
V: TRBV6-5; size: .; D: .; J: TRBJ1-2; DNA: TGTGCCAGCAGCCGGAATTTTGAGGATGGCTACACCTTC; CDR3: CASSRNFEDGYTF
V: TRBV29-1; size: .; D: TRBD2; J: TRBJ2-1; DNA: TGCAGCGTTGAGGGCGGGGGGTCCCTAATTGAGCAGTTCTTC; CDR3: CSVEGGGSLIEQFF
V: TRBV6-5; size: .; D: .; J: TRBJ1-5; DNA: TGTGCCAGCAGTAACAGGGATAGCAATCAGCCCCAGCATTTT; CDR3: CASSNRDSNQPQHF
V: TRBV2; size: few; D: TRBD1; J: TRBJ2-7; DNA: TGTGCCAGCAGTGCTAGGACAGGGGCCTACGAGCAGTACTTC; CDR3: CASSARTGAYEQYF
V: TRBV29-1; size: .; D: .; J: TRBJ2-3; DNA: TGCAGCGTTGATGGCGGGGGCGCAGATACGCAGTATTTT; CDR3: CSVDGGGADTQYF
V: TRBV4-2; size: .; D: TRBD1; J: TRBJ2-1; DNA: TGTGCCAGCAGCCAAGATGCAGGGGGAATTGAGCAGTTCTTC; CDR3: CASSQDAGGIEQFF
V: TRBV18; size: .; D: .; J: TRBJ1-1; DNA: TGTGCCAGCTCACCACCGGGGGGGCGAGGGAGTGAAGCTTTCTTT; CDR3: CASSPPGGRGSEAFF
V: TRBV6-6; size: .; D: .; J: TRBJ2-3; DNA: TGTGCCAGCAGTTACTCGGTCCTAATCACAGATACGCAGTATTTT; CDR3: CASSYSVLITDTQYF
V: TRBV12-5; size: .; D: .; J: TRBJ2-2; DNA: TGTGCTAGTGGCTCCGGTTCGACGAACACCGGGGAGCTGTTTTTT; CDR3: CASGSGSTNTGELFF
V: TRBV6-5; size: few; D: TRBD2; J: TRBJ2-3; DNA: TGTGCCAGCAGTTATGGCGGGGGGGCCACAGATACGCAGTATTTT; CDR3: CASSYGGGATDTQYF
V: TRBV9; size: .; D: TRBD2; J: TRBJ2-1; DNA: TGTGCCAGCAGCGAAGGACTAGCGGGGGGTCCCCCGGGGTTCTTC; CDR3: CASSEGLAGGPPGFF
V: TRBV12-5; size: .; D: .; J: TRBJ1-1; DNA: TGTGCTAGTGGTTTGGTACTCGAGAGGACAGCCCTGCCTAAGATGGCTTTCTTT; CDR3: CASGLVLERTALPKMAFF
V: TRBV7-9; size: few; D: TRBD2; J: TRBJ2-4; DNA: TGTGCCAGCAGCTTTAGCGGGGGGCGTGGAGCCAAAAACATTCAGTACTTC; CDR3: CASSFSGGRGAKNIQYF
V: TRBV6-6; size: once; D: .; J: TRBJ2-3; DNA: TGTGCCAGCAGCAGAGGGCGGCCCGGGGCAGATACGCAGTATTTT; CDR3: CASSRGRPGADTQYF
V: TRBV2; size: .; D: TRBD1; J: TRBJ1-2; DNA: TGTGCCAGCAGTGAAGCAACTGGGACAGGGGGCGCAGGCTACACCTTC; CDR3: CASSEATGTGGAGYTF
V: TRBV6-5; size: few; D: TRBD1; J: TRBJ2-7; DNA: TGTGCCAGCAGGAGAGGACAGGGTTCCAACGAGCAGTACTTC; CDR3: CASRRGQGSNEQYF
V: TRBV7-2; size: .; D: TRBD2; J: TRBJ2-1; DNA: TGTGCCAGCAGCTTTAGCGGGGTCTACAATGAGCAGTTCTTC; CDR3: CASSFSGVYNEQFF
V: TRBV7-6; size: .; D: TRBD2; J: TRBJ2-1; DNA: TGTGCCAGCAGCTTGGTTCTAGCGGGGGATGAGCAGTTCTTC; CDR3: CASSLVLAGDEQFF
V: TRBV6-5; size: .; D: .; J: TRBJ1-3; DNA: TGTGCCAGCACCACGGGGGTAGGCTCTGGAAACACCATATATTTT; CDR3: CASTTGVGSGNTIYF
V: TRBV4-1; size: .; D: .; J: TRBJ1-1; DNA: TGCGCCAGCAGCCAAGTCATCAGGATCACTGAAGCTTTCTTT; CDR3: CASSQVIRITEAFF